This T cell receptor (beta chain) was recorded in a study of siplizumab effects on memory and regulatory T cells. Findings and limits, study-wide: A minor share of alloreactive clones matched unstimulated subsets.

The CDR3 is 14 amino acids. The V gene lost 4 bases and the J gene lost 2 bases, with 11 bases spanning the gap. Germline V CDR1 and CDR2: ENHRY, SYGVKD. In regard to this clone: The antigen remains undetermined.

Only in-frame clones appear in the TCRdb table, and some are missing; sequencing was by immunoSEQ multiplex PCR. The data contain around 100,000 clones, over 90% of them singletons. Sequenced sample: Tregs sorted from blood. The receptor's source is a human donor in good health. The V and J genes are TRBV10-3 and TRBJ1-1, with D perhaps matching TRBD1 (5 bases). The CDR3 loop reads CAISVGEGNTEAFF. CDR3 coding DNA: TGTGCCATCAGTGTAGGGGAGGGTAACACTGAAGCTTTCTTT.